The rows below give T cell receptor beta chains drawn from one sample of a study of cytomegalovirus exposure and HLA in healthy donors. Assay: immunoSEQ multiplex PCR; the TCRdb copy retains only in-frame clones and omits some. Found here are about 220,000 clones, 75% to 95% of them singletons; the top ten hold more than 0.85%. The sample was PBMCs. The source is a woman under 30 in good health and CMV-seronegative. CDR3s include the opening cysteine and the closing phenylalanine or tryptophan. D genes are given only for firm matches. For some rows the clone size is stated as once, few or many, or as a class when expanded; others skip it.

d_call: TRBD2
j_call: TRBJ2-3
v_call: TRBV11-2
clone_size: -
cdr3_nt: TGTGCCAGCAGCTTAGCGGGAGGCGGAACAGATACGCAGTATTTT
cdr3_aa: CASSLAGGGTDTQYF

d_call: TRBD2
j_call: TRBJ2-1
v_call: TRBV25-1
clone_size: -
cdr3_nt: TGTGCCAGCAGTGAATATGGGGGGGGTTCTTACAATGAGCAGTTCTTC
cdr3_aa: CASSEYGGGSYNEQFF

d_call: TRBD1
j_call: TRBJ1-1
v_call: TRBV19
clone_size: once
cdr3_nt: TGTGCCAGTAGTATACCGGGACAGGGGACTGAAGCTTTCTTT
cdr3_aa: CASSIPGQGTEAFF

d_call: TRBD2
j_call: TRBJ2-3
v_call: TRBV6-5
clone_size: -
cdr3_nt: TGTGCCAGCAAGGGGACTAGCGGCACAGATACGCAGTATTTT
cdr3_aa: CASKGTSGTDTQYF

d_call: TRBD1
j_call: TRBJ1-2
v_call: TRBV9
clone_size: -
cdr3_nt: TGTGCCAGCAGCTTAGGGGACAGTTCTGGCTATGGCTACACCTTC
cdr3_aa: CASSLGDSSGYGYTF

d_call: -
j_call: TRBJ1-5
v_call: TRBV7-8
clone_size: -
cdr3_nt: TGTGCCAGCAGCTTACCCCATAGCAATCAGCCCCAGCATTTT
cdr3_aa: CASSLPHSNQPQHF

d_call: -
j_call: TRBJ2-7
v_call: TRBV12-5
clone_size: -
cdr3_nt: TGTGCTAGTGGAGATCAGGGGTACTCCTACGAGCAGTACTTC
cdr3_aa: CASGDQGYSYEQYF

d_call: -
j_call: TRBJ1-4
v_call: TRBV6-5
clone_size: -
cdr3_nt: TGTGCCAGCAGTTACTACGGGACACCAGAAAAACTGTTTTTT
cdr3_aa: CASSYYGTPEKLFF

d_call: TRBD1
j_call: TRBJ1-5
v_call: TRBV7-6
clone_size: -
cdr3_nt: TGTGCCAGCAGCTTTCCGACAGGGGGCGAGAATCAGCCCCAGCATTTT
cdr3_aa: CASSFPTGGENQPQHF

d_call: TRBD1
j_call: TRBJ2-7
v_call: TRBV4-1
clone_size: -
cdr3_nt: TGCGCCAGCAGCCACCGGGACAGGCTTTACGAGCAGTACTTC
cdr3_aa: CASSHRDRLYEQYF

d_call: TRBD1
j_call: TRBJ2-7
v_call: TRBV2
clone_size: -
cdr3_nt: TGTGCCAGCACCCGGGACAGGGCTTCCTACGAGCAGTACTTC
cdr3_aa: CASTRDRASYEQYF

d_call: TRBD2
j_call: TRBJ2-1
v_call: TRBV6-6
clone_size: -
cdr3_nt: TGTGCCAGCAGTTACCAAGGCGGGGGGGGGCAGTTCTTC
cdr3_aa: CASSYQGGGGQFF

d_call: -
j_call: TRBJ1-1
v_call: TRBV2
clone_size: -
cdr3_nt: TGTGCCAGCAGTGACATCAGGTCAGGGTGGAGGAACACTGAAGCTTTCTTT
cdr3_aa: CASSDIRSGWRNTEAFF

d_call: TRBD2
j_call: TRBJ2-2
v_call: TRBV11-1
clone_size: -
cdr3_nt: TGTGCCAGCAGCTTAGCGGGAGGGTACACCGGGGAGCTGTTTTTT
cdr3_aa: CASSLAGGYTGELFF

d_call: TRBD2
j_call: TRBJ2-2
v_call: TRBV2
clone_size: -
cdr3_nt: TGTGCCAGCAGTGGACTAGCGTCCGGGGAGCTGTTTTTT
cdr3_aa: CASSGLASGELFF

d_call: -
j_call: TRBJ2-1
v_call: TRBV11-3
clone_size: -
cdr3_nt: TGTGCCAGCAGCTGGTCCCCGTCGGGAGAGCAGTTCTTC
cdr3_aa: CASSWSPSGEQFF

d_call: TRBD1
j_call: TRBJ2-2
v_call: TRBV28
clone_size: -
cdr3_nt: TGTGCCAGCAGTTCCTCGGACAGGGTGACCGGGGAGCTGTTTTTT
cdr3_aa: CASSSSDRVTGELFF

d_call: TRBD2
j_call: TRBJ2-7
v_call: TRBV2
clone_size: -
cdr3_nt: TGTGCCAGCCTGCTTCGTGTCACGGGGGGATACGAGCAGTACTTC
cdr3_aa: CASLLRVTGGYEQYF

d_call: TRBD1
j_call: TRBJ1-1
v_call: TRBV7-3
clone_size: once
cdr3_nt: TGTGCCAGCAGCTTAGGACAGGGGATGAGTGAAGCTTTCTTT
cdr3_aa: CASSLGQGMSEAFF

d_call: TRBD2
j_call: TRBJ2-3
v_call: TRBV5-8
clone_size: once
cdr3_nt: TGTGCCAGCAGCTTGCGAACTAGCGGACTCACAGATACGCAGTATTTT
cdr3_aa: CASSLRTSGLTDTQYF

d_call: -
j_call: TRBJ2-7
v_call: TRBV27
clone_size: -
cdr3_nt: TGTGCCAGCAGTTTAAAAGGGGTCGGCTACGAGCAGTACTTC
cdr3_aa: CASSLKGVGYEQYF

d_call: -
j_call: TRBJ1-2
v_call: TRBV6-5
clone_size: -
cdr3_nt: TGTGCCAGCAGTTACTCACTCCCGAACAGGGATGGCTACACCTTC
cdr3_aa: CASSYSLPNRDGYTF

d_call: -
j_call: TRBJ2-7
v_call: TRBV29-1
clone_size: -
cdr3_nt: TGCAGCGTTAGATCAGGGATCTACGAGCAGTACTTC
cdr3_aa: CSVRSGIYEQYF

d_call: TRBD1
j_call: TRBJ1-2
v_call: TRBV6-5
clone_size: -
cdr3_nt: TGTGCCAGCAGTTACTCGGGCAGGGGGACTAACTATGGCTACACCTTC
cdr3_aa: CASSYSGRGTNYGYTF

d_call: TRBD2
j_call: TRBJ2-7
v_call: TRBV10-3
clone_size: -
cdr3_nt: TGTGCCAGTAAGGGACTAGCGGGAGTCAACGAGCAGTACTTC
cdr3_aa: CASKGLAGVNEQYF

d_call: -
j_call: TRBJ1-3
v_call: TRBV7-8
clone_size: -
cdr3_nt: TGTGCCAGCAGCTACAGACAGGAAGGCTCTGGAAACACCATATATTTT
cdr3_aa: CASSYRQEGSGNTIYF

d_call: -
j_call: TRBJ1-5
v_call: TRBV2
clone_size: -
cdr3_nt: TGTGCCAGCAAAAAAAACGAATGGGGCAGGGAAGGTCAGCCCCAGCATTTT
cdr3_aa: CASKKNEWGREGQPQHF

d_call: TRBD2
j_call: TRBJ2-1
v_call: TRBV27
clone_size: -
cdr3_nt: TGTGCCAGCAGTGGACTAGCGGGAGGGAATGAGCAGTTCTTC
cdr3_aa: CASSGLAGGNEQFF

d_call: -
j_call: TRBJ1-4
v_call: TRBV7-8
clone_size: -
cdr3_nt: TGTGCCAGCAGCTTAGTGAGATGGGCAGGGGACGAAAAACTGTTTTTT
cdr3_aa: CASSLVRWAGDEKLFF

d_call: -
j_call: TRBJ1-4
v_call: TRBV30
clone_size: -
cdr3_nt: TGTGCCTGGAGTAAGGGAGTTGGTGAAAAACTGTTTTTT
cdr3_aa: CAWSKGVGEKLFF

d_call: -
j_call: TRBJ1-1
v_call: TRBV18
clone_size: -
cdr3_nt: TGTGCCAGCTCACGAGCTGTGAACACTGAAGCTTTCTTT
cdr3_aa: CASSRAVNTEAFF

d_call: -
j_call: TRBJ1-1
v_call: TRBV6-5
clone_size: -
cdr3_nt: TGTGCCAGCAGTTACAGGGACACCAACACTGAAGCTTTCTTT
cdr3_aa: CASSYRDTNTEAFF

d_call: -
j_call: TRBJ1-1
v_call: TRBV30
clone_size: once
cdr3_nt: TGTGCCTGGAATGAAGGACAGCACACTGAAGCTTTCTTT
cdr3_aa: CAWNEGQHTEAFF

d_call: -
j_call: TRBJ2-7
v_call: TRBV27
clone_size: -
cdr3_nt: TGTGCCAGCAGCCGAATGGGGCTCGAGCAGTACTTC
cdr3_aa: CASSRMGLEQYF

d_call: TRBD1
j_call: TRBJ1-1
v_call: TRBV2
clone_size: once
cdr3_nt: TGTGCCAGCAGTGCATCCGGGACAGGCACTGAAGCTTTCTTT
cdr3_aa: CASSASGTGTEAFF

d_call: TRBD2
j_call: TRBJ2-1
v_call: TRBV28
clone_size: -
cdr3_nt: TGTGCCAGCAGCCCGGGACTAGCTTTTCGTGAGCAGTTCTTC
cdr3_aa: CASSPGLAFREQFF

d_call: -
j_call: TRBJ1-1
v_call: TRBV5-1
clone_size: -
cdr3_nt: TGCGCCAGCAGCTTACAGGTCTCTACCACTGAAGCTTTCTTT
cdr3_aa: CASSLQVSTTEAFF

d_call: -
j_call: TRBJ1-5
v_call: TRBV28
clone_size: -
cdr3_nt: TGTGCCAGCAGTTTGCCGGGGGGTCATCAGCCCCAGCATTTT
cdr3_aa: CASSLPGGHQPQHF

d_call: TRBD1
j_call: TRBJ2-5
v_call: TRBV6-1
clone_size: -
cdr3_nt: TGTGCCAGCAGACCGGGACAGGCGTCAGAGACCCAGTACTTC
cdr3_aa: CASRPGQASETQYF

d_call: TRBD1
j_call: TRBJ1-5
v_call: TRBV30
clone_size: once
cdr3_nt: TGTGCCTGGACCCCCGACAGGGACCAGCCCCAGCATTTT
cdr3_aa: CAWTPDRDQPQHF

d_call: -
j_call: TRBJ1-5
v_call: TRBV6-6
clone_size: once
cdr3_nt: TGTGCCAGCAGTCCCCCTCGAGGTTTTCAGCCCCAGCATTTT
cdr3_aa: CASSPPRGFQPQHF

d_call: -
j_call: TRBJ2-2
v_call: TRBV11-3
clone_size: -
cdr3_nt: TGTGCCAGCAGCTCTGGAGGGGACACCGGGGAGCTGTTTTTT
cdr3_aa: CASSSGGDTGELFF

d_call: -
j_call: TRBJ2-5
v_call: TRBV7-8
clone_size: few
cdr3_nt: TGTGCCAGCCGCCGAAGGACAGTACAAGAGACCCAGTACTTC
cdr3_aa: CASRRRTVQETQYF

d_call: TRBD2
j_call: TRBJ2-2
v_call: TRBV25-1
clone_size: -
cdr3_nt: TGTGTGCTAGGACTAGCTGGGGAGAACACCGGGGAGCTGTTTTTT
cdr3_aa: CVLGLAGENTGELFF

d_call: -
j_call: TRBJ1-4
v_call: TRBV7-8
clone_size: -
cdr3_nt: TGTGCCAGCAGCTTAGCCGGAGGGAATGAAAAACTGTTTTTT
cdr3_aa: CASSLAGGNEKLFF

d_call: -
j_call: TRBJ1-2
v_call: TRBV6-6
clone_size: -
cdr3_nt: TGTGCCAGCAGTACGTACACTAACTATGGCTACACCTTC
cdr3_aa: CASSTYTNYGYTF

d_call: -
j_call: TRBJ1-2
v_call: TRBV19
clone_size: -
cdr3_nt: TGTGCCAGTAGTCCCCAAAGACAGACGCTCCGATCTAACTATGGCTACACCTTC
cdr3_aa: CASSPQRQTLRSNYGYTF

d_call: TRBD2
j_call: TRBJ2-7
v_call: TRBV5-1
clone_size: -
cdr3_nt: TGCGCCAGCGGGCCTAGGACTAGCGGCTACGAGCAGTACTTC
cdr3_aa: CASGPRTSGYEQYF

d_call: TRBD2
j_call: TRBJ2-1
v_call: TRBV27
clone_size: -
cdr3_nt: TGTGCCAGCAGTGGGGGGACTAGCCCGTACAATGAGCAGTTCTTC
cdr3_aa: CASSGGTSPYNEQFF

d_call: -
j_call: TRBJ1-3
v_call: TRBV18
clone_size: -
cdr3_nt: TGTGCCAGCTCACGACTAGGGACGGATGGAAACACCATATATTTT
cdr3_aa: CASSRLGTDGNTIYF

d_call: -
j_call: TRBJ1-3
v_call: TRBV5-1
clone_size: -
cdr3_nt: TGCGCCAGCAGCTTGGGCAGTGCCTCAGGTCTTTCTGGAAACACCATATATTTT
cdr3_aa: CASSLGSASGLSGNTIYF

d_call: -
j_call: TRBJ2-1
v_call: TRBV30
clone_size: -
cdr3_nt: TGTGCCTGGACGGGTTTCCAAAAAGCAATCTTC
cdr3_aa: CAWTGFQKAIF

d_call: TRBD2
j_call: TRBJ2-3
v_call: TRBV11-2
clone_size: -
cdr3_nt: TGTGCCAGCAGCCCCGGGACTAGCCGCACAGATACGCAGTATTTT
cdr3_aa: CASSPGTSRTDTQYF